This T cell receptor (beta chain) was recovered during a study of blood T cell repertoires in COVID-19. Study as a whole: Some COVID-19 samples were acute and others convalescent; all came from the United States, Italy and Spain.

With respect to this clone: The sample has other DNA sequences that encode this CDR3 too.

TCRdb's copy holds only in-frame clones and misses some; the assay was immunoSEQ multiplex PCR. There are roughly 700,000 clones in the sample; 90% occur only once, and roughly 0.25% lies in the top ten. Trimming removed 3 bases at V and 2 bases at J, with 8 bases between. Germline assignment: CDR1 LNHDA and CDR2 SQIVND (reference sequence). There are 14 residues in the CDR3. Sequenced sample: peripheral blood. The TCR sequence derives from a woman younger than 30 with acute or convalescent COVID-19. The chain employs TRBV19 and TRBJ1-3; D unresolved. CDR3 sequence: CASSMGGTGNTIYF. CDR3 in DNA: TGTGCCAGTAGTATGGGAGGAACTGGAAACACCATATATTTT.